Below are 20 T cell receptor beta chains sequenced from a single sample in a study of a mutant IDH1 vaccine in newly diagnosed glioma. Time point noted: baseline, week 1 (first vaccination visit). Treatment indicated: pre-vaccination baseline after standard-of-care therapy. Clones were read by immunoSEQ multiplex PCR, and TCRdb kept only the in-frame ones, dropping some. The sample comprises about 88,000 clones, almost 85% of which are singletons, and 5.3% rests with the top ten. The material was PBMCs, obtained from a glioma patient treated with radiotherapy, temozolomide or both. The receptors originated from a man in his forties with glioma. Some clones in this sample may be carry-over from other donors' samples.

The sample holds one count of this clone. V usage is TRBV18 and J usage is TRBJ1-6, with a possible D match to TRBD1 (6 bases). The CDR3 contains 14 residues. With 5 bases removed from V and 7 bases from J, the gap between germline ends came to 12 bases. Germline lookup yields CDR1 KGHSH and CDR2 LQKENI. CDR3 residues: CASSSDSLNSPLHF. In nucleotides, the CDR3 is TGTGCCAGCTCATCGGACAGTTTAAATTCACCCCTCCACTTT.

The chain recombines TRBV18 with TRBJ1-6; TRBD1 agrees at 7 bases. Germline loops: CDR1 KGHSH, CDR2 LQKENI. CDR3 length equals 16 residues. The ends lost 0 bases at V and 9 bases at J; junction bases unmatched: 8. CDR3 sequence (DNA): TGTGCCAGCTCACCACCGGACAGGTCTGTGGGTTCACCCCTCCACTTT. Protein sequence: CASSPPDRSVGSPLHF.

This rearrangement joins TRBV7-9 to TRBJ1-4; a possible D gene is TRBD1 (6 bases). Germline V lookup: CDR1 SEHNR, CDR2 FQNEAQ (reference sequence). The CDR3 runs to 13 residues. V was clipped by 6 bases and J by 7 bases, with 12 bases between them. CDR3 sequence reads: CASSNRVGEKLFF. The CDR3, as DNA: TGTGCCAGCAGTAACAGGGTCGGTGAAAAACTGTTTTTT.

V usage is TRBV7-2 and J usage is TRBJ2-1; D assignment may be TRBD1 or TRBD2 (5 bases each). In germline, CDR1 is SGHTA, CDR2 FQGNSA. The CDR3 runs 15 residues. Trimming cost V 4 bases and J 7 bases, with 17 bases left between them. CDR3 sequence reads: CASSSTRGARNEQFF. CDR3 coding DNA: TGTGCCAGCAGCTCAACTAGGGGCGCCAGGAATGAGCAGTTCTTC.

The V call is TRBV27, the J call TRBJ1-2; 7 bases are a match to TRBD1. Trimming took 8 bases from V and 1 from J; bases not matched to a gene: 7. The CDR3 totals 14 residues. Germline-derived CDR1 and CDR2 are MNHEY and SMNVEV (reference sequence). CDR3 nucleotide sequence: TGTGCCAGCCATCCACAGGGGATTAACTATGGCTACACCTTC. It encodes CASHPQGINYGYTF.

This clone was seen once. The V call is TRBV15, the J call TRBJ2-7; D may correspond to TRBD1 or TRBD2 (5 bases each). The CDR3 has 15 amino acids. Trimming stripped 2 bases from V and 1 base from J, with 12 bases between. Germline lookup yields CDR1 LNHNV and CDR2 YYDKDF (reference sequence). The CDR3 DNA reads TGTGCCACCAGCAGATCCGGGACCGCTTCCTACGAGCAGTACTTC. Its translation: CATSRSGTASYEQYF.

This chain joins TRBV29-1 and TRBJ1-2; D unclear. The CDR3 covers 12 residues. The germline V and J ends were trimmed by 4 bases and 2 bases, with 8 bases remaining between them. Germline V gene sequence: CDR1 SQVTM, CDR2 ANQGSEA. This chain's CDR3 is CSVVAGNYGYTF. The CDR3 DNA reads TGCAGCGTTGTAGCCGGAAACTATGGCTACACCTTC.

The chain is built from TRBV30 and TRBJ1-1, with unresolved D. The CDR3 is made up of 14 amino acids. Deletions cut 4 bases from V and 2 bases from J, with 14 bases between. The germline V gene encodes CDR1 GTSNPN and CDR2 SVGIG (reference sequence). DNA for the CDR3: TGTGCCTGGAATTTGGGCGGATCAAACACTGAAGCTTTCTTT. Translating it yields CAWNLGGSNTEAFF.

On this clone: A junction boundary mismatches the germline segment, possibly from a read error. The gene calls are TRBV2 and TRBJ1-1; TRBD1 might be the D (5 bases). This CDR3 has 10 residues. CDR1 is SNHLY, CDR2 FYNNEI, per germline. This CDR3 is CASSGDPCIF. The CDR3 region has the DNA TGTGCCAGCAGCGGGGACCCGTGCATCTTT.

The chain is built from TRBV5-4 and TRBJ1-1; maybe TRBD1 (6 bases). This CDR3 has 14 residues. The germline CDR1 and CDR2 sequences are SGHNT and YYREEE (reference sequence). Trimming stripped 4 bases from V and 0 bases from J, with 10 bases between. Here the CDR3 reads CASSRGQMNTEAFF. The DNA for the CDR3 is TGTGCCAGCAGCCGCGGACAGATGAACACTGAAGCTTTCTTT.

The chain couples TRBV18 to TRBJ1-5; no firm D call. This CDR3 has 16 residues. Germline CDR1 KGHSH, CDR2 LQKENI. Trimming left V 3 bases short and J 2 bases short, with 14 bases between. The CDR3 loop reads CASSPLQGRGNQPQHF. The CDR3 bases are TGTGCCAGCTCACCTCTTCAAGGAAGGGGCAATCAGCCCCAGCATTTT.

The CDR3 nucleotides are TGTGCCACCAGCATCGTGGGGGGCTCCTACGAGCAGTACTTC. Amino acids: CATSIVGGSYEQYF. The chain couples TRBV15 to TRBJ2-7; a weak D match, TRBD2 (6 bases). In germline, CDR1 is LNHNV, CDR2 YYDKDF (reference sequence). This CDR3 is 14 amino acids long. V shed 4 bases and J shed 0 bases, with 10 bases lying between them.

This clone was detected only a few times. The V gene is TRBV18, the J gene TRBJ2-3; D call uncertain. Germline loops: CDR1 KGHSH, CDR2 LQKENI. This CDR3 has 12 amino acids. The V end lost 3 bases, the J end lost 0 bases, and 1 base lay between the germline ends. In DNA form, the CDR3 reads TGTGCCAGCTCACCTAGCACAGATACGCAGTATTTT. This sequence encodes CASSPSTDTQYF.

This chain links TRBV4-1 with TRBJ1-2; D is unresolved. Germline-derived CDR1 and CDR2 are MGHRA and YSYEKL. V lost 0 bases, J lost 1 base, and 9 bases lay in between. This CDR3 has 15 amino acids. The CDR3 coding sequence is TGCGCCAGCAGCCAAGAAAGCCAATATAACTATGGCTACACCTTC. This encodes CASSQESQYNYGYTF.

This sequence joins TRBV9 and TRBJ2-7, with 7 bases that match TRBD2. CDR3 length: 13 residues. V lost 0 bases to trimming and J lost 6 bases; unmatched junction nucleotides: 3. Germline CDR1 is SGDLS and CDR2 is YYNGEE. In DNA, the CDR3 is TGTGCCAGCAGCGTAGCTGGGAGGGCCGAGCAGTACTTC. Protein: CASSVAGRAEQYF.

The chain couples TRBV7-2 to TRBJ1-4; D uncertain. The germline CDR1 and CDR2 sequences are SGHTA and FQGNSA. CDR3 length: 15 amino acids. V lost 1 base and J lost 7, with 13 bases in between. CDR3 residues: CASSLDRTWGEKLFF. Written as DNA, the CDR3 is TGTGCCAGCAGCTTAGACCGGACTTGGGGTGAAAAACTGTTTTTT.

With respect to this clone: No DNA is shown, since the ends of the CDR3 on it are uncertain; the CDR3 is the one TCRdb lists. J is TRBJ1-5 and V is TRBV7-8. Germline V gives CDR1 SGHVS, CDR2 FQNEAQ. With termini counted, the CDR3 has 16 amino acids. The CDR3 sequence: CASSLAFRGRGQPQHF.

The rearrangement links TRBV2 to TRBJ1-2; the match to TRBD1 covers 10 bases. CDR1 SNHLY and CDR2 FYNNEI come from the germline V gene. This CDR3 has 12 amino acids. The J segment lost 7 bases and the V segment lost 7 bases, leaving 3 bases of the junction unmatched. The CDR3 DNA reads as TGTGCCAGCACCGGGACAGGGGCTGGCTACACCTTC. It yields the protein CASTGTGAGYTF.

The gene calls are TRBV10-3 and TRBJ1-2; 8 nucleotides agree with TRBD1. This CDR3 has 13 residues. V trimming: 7 bases; J trimming: 11 bases; junction bases outside the gene matches: 12. From germline, CDR1 is ENHRY and CDR2 SYGVKD. The CDR3 nucleotides are TGTGCCATCACCGGGATTGGACAGGGAGAATACACCTTC. Its translation: CAITGIGQGEYTF.

This chain joins TRBV5-1 and TRBJ1-1, with no clear D. Trimming stripped 1 base from V and 1 base from J, with 5 bases between. Germline CDR1 reads SGHRS; CDR2 reads YFSETQ. The CDR3 contains 13 residues. The CDR3 is CASSLLKNTEAFF. CDR3 nucleotide sequence: TGCGCCAGCAGCTTGTTAAAGAACACTGAAGCTTTCTTT. Looking up the rest from reference TRBV5-1 and TRBJ1-1 gives the full variable domain: KAGVTQTPRYLIKTRGQQVTLSCSPISGHRSVSWYQQTPGQGLQFLFEYFSETQRNKGNFPGRFSGRQFSNSRSEMNVSTLELGDSALYLCASSLLKNTEAFFGQGTRLTVV.